Listed below are T cell receptor beta chains from one sample, sequenced in a study of T cell repertoires in cytomegalovirus infection. TCRdb itself ran the reads through MiXCR, one entry per CDR3 protein. This sample yields some 600,000 distinct CDR3 sequences, of which less than 25% are seen a single time; approximately 8.2% belongs to the top ten. The sample comprised CD8+ T cells from PBMCs. The receptor set was obtained from a human donor in good health (CMV status not recorded). Some clones in this sample may be carry-over from other donors' samples. Both conserved end residues are part of each CDR3. A D gene is named only where the DNA matches it firmly. Clone size is given for some rows only: seen once, a few or many times, or a class if the clone is expanded.

>few|TRBV10-3|-|TRBJ2-3
TGTGCCACGCTCCTGGCCCAAACTGGCACAGATACGCAGTATTTT
CATLLAQTGTDTQYF
>few|TRBV29-1|-|TRBJ2-3
TGCAGCGTTGCTTTTCAGGGCACAGATACGCAGTATTTT
CSVAFQGTDTQYF
>-|TRBV9|-|TRBJ2-3
TGTGCCAGCAGCGTAGCTAGTCCAGATACGCAGTATTTT
CASSVASPDTQYF
>few|TRBV20-1|TRBD1|TRBJ2-2
TGCAGTGGACAGGGAGAAACCGGGGAGCTGTTTTTT
CSGQGETGELFF
>-|TRBV20-1|-|TRBJ1-1
TGCAGTGCTAGTGTAGCTTTCTTT
CSASVAFF
>few|TRBV12-3/TRBV12-4|-|TRBJ1-2
TGTGCCAGCAGTTACACAGCAGTCTATGGCTACACCTTC
CASSYTAVYGYTF
>-|TRBV10-3|-|TRBJ1-2
TGTGCCATCCCGAGGGGGACATTAACTGGCTACACCTTC
CAIPRGTLTGYTF
>few|TRBV28|-|TRBJ1-1
TGTGCCAGCATTTTACCGCCAGGGTGGAACACTGAAGCTTTCTTT
CASILPPGWNTEAFF
>-|TRBV20-1|TRBD2|TRBJ2-1
TGCAGTGCTAGACCTACCGGGACTAGCCTTTACAATGAGCAGTTCTTC
CSARPTGTSLYNEQFF
>few|TRBV7-3|-|TRBJ1-6
TGTGCCAGCAGCCTCGGGACGGATAATTCACCCCTCCACTTT
CASSLGTDNSPLHF
>-|TRBV7-2|TRBD1|TRBJ1-1
TGTGCCAGCAGCTTAGGACAGGGAACTAAAGCTTTCTTT
CASSLGQGTKAFF
>few|TRBV20-1|-|TRBJ2-7
TGCAGTGCTAGAGACCTACAGATTACTGGCTACGAGCAGTACTTC
CSARDLQITGYEQYF
>-|TRBV7-6|-|TRBJ2-2
TGTGCCAGCAGCTTAGGGGGGCTCGACACCGGGGAGCCGTTTTTT
CASSLGGLDTGEPFF
>-|TRBV6-6|-|TRBJ2-1
TGTGCCAGCATCGAGGGGGGGGGGAAGTTCTTC
CASIEGGGKFF
>few|TRBV2|-|TRBJ2-7
TGTGCCAGCAGTGATGACATCTCCTACGAGCAGTACTTC
CASSDDISYEQYF
>-|TRBV7-9|TRBD1|TRBJ2-3
TGTGCCAGCAGCAGTCTACGACAGGGGGCAATGACAGATACGCAGTATTTT
CASSSLRQGAMTDTQYF
>few|TRBV29-1|-|TRBJ2-7
TGCAGCGTTGAGGGGGACTCCACCTACGAGCAGTACTTC
CSVEGDSTYEQYF
>-|TRBV5-5|TRBD1|TRBJ2-4
TGTGCCAGCAGCCTCGGACAGGCGGAAAAGTACTTC
CASSLGQAEKYF
>few|TRBV7-6|TRBD1|TRBJ2-1
TGTGCCAGCAGCTTATTGGGACAGGGCTACAATGAGCAGTTCTTC
CASSLLGQGYNEQFF
>-|TRBV10-3|-|TRBJ2-2
TGTGCCATCAGTGACCCGGGCAGGGAAAAGGCAGGCGGGGAGCTGTTTTTT
CAISDPGREKAGGELFF
>few|TRBV18|-|TRBJ2-1
TGTGCCAGCTCACCCAACAGAAACAATGAGCAGTTCTTC
CASSPNRNNEQFF
>few|TRBV6-4|-|TRBJ2-2
TGTGCCAGCAGTGAATCGGGGTATAGCGGGGAGCTGTTTTTT
CASSESGYSGELFF
>few|TRBV20-1|-|TRBJ2-5
TGCACTGACAGGCGTGAGGTATCCCAGTACTTC
CTDRREVSQYF
>many|TRBV7-9|TRBD1|TRBJ2-6
TGTGCCAGCAGCCCCGCTGGACAGGGGTCCGGGGCCAACGTCCTGACTTTC
CASSPAGQGSGANVLTF
>-|TRBV7-9|-|TRBJ2-2
TGTGCCACGGTCTCCCGGGCGAACACCGGGGAGCTGTTTTTT
CATVSRANTGELFF
>many|TRBV7-6|TRBD2|TRBJ2-1
TGTGCCAGCATCCTGACTAGCGGGGCATACAATGAGCAGTTCTTC
CASILTSGAYNEQFF
>-|TRBV5-1|-|TRBJ1-1
TGCGCCAGCAGCTTGGACCTCGGGGTTGCTGAAGCTTTCTTT
CASSLDLGVAEAFF
>many|TRBV7-8|TRBD1|TRBJ2-2
TGTGCCAGCAGCTCTCGGACAGGGACGAACACCGGGGAGCTGTTTTTT
CASSSRTGTNTGELFF
>few|TRBV20-1|-|TRBJ1-2
TGCAGTGCTTGGACTGAGACCAAAGCCAGGGGAGTCTATGGCTACACCTTC
CSAWTETKARGVYGYTF
>-|TRBV10-3|-|TRBJ2-2
TGTGCCATCAGTGATCCGGGGGCAGGGGGAACCGGGGAGCTGTTTTTT
CAISDPGAGGTGELFF
>-|TRBV28|TRBD2|TRBJ2-5
TGTGCCAGCAGGGGGACTAGCGGGGACCAAGAGACCCAGTACTTC
CASRGTSGDQETQYF
>many|TRBV6-6|-|TRBJ1-5
TGTGCCAGCAGTTACCCCCAAGCTCAGCCCCAGCATTTT
CASSYPQAQPQHF
>few|TRBV28|-|TRBJ2-5
TGTGCCAGCAGTTTAAAAGTTGGTTCTGAGCGAGAGACCCAGTACTTC
CASSLKVGSERETQYF
>-|TRBV2|-|TRBJ1-1
TGTGCCAGCAGTGGGAGTACAGGGAGGGGAGCTTTCTTT
CASSGSTGRGAFF
>many|TRBV7-6|-|TRBJ2-3
TGTGCCAGCAGCCTTGCACAAGATACGCAGTATTTT
CASSLAQDTQYF
>-|TRBV12-5|-|TRBJ2-1
TGTGCTAGTGGTTTGGTCCTAGCTGGGAATGAGCAGTTCTTC
CASGLVLAGNEQFF
>few|TRBV28|-|TRBJ1-5
TGTGCCAGCAGGGGTCCGACAAGCTATAGCAATCAGCCCCAGCATTTT
CASRGPTSYSNQPQHF
>-|TRBV20-1|TRBD2|TRBJ2-1
TGCAGTGCTAGAGTTGCTAGCGGCAAGTATGAGCAGTTCTTC
CSARVASGKYEQFF
>-|TRBV15|TRBD1|TRBJ1-5
TGTGCCACCAGCGACCGAAAAAGGACAGGGGAACTTCAGCCCCAGCATTTT
CATSDRKRTGELQPQHF
>few|TRBV6-5|-|TRBJ2-3
TGTGCCAGCAGTTACGGGGGATCTATCACAGATACGCAGTATTTT
CASSYGGSITDTQYF
>many|TRBV5-1|TRBD1|TRBJ1-1
TGTGCCAGCAGCTTAGGACAGGGGGCCACTGAAGCTTTCTTT
CASSLGQGATEAFF
>few|TRBV10-2|-|TRBJ1-3
TGCGCCAGCATGGGGGATCGAAACACCATATATTTT
CASMGDRNTIYF
>few|TRBV7-9|-|TRBJ2-7
TGTGCCAGCAGCTCGCCCGGGACGGCGGGCGGCGAGCAGTACTTC
CASSSPGTAGGEQYF